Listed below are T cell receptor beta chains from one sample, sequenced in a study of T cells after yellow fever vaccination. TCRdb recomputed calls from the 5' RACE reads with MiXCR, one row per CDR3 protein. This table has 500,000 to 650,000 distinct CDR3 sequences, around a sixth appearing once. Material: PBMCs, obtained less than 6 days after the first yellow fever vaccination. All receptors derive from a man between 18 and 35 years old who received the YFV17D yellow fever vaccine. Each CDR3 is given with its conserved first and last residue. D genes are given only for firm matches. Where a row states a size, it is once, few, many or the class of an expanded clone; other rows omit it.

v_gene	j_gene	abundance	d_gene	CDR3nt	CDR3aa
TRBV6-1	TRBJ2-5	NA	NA	TGTGCCAGCAGAAGGGGATCGGGTACCCTTGGGGAGACCCAGTACTTC	CASRRGSGTLGETQYF
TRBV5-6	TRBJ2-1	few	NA	TGTGCCAGCAGCCGTGATTCTCCTTACAATGAGCAGTTCTTC	CASSRDSPYNEQFF
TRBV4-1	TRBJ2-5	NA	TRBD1	TGCGCCAGCAGCCAAGATTCCCAGGGGGTTTTGGGGACCCAGTACTTC	CASSQDSQGVLGTQYF
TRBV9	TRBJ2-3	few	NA	TGTGCCAGCAGCGTAGATCCTACTAAGACTAGCACAGATACGCAGTATTTT	CASSVDPTKTSTDTQYF
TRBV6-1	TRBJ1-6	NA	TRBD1	TGTGCCACAGGAGACAGGGCCTATTCACCCCTCCACTTT	CATGDRAYSPLHF
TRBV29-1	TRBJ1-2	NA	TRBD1	TGCAGCGTCGATCTAATAACAGGGGACGGCTACACCTTC	CSVDLITGDGYTF
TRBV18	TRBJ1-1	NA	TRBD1	TGTGCCAGCTCACCGGAGGGGGCGCGGGGGACTGAAGCTTTCTTT	CASSPEGARGTEAFF
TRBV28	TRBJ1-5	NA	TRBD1	TGTGCCAGCAGTAGTCCGGGACAGGGGGCTGAAGGGCCCCAGCATTTT	CASSSPGQGAEGPQHF
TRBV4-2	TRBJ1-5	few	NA	TGTGCCAGCAGCCCTCAGGGGCGAGATAGCAATCAGCCCCAGCATTTT	CASSPQGRDSNQPQHF
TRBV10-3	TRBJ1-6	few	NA	TGTGCCATCAGTGAGTCGTCGAGCTCCTATAATTCACCCCTCCACTTT	CAISESSSSYNSPLHF
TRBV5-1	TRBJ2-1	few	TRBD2	TGCGCCAGCAGCTTGGCCATAGCGGGGGGGAACAATGAGCAGTTCTTC	CASSLAIAGGNNEQFF
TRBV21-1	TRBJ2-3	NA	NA	TGTGCCAGAACCAACAGGGCTAGCACAGATACGCAGTATTTT	CARTNRASTDTQYF
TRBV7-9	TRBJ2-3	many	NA	TGTGCCAGCAGCCGAACGGGCACAGATACGCAGTATTTT	CASSRTGTDTQYF
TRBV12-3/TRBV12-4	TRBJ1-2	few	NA	TGTGCCAGCAGACCGTCCGGACAGCCCGCCAACTATGGCTACACCTTC	CASRPSGQPANYGYTF
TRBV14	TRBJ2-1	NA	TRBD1	TGTGCCAGCAACGAGGGGGCCTTAAATGAGCAGTTCTTC	CASNEGALNEQFF
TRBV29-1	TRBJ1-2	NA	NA	TGCAGCGTTGGAAGGGAGTATGGCTACACCTTC	CSVGREYGYTF
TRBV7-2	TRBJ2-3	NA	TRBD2	TGTGCCACAACCATGGTAGCGGGGCAGCAGTATTTT	CATTMVAGQQYF
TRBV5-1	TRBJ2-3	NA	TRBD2	TGCGCCAGCAGCTTTGGCCTAGCGGGGGGCCGGACTGGGGCAGATACGCAGTATTTT	CASSFGLAGGRTGADTQYF
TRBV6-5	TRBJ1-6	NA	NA	TGTGCCAGCAGTTACCTTGCACTGGGTTCACCCCTCCACTTT	CASSYLALGSPLHF
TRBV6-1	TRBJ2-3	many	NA	TGTGCCAGCAGGTGGGGCGCTGGGGATACGCAGTATTTT	CASRWGAGDTQYF
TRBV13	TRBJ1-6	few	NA	TGTGCCTCGACGGTGGAAAATTCACCCCTCCACTTT	CASTVENSPLHF
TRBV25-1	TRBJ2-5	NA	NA	TGTGCCAGCAGTCCCTGGGACGGCGAGTACCAAGAGACCCAGTACTTC	CASSPWDGEYQETQYF
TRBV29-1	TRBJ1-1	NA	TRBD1	TGCAGCGTTACCGGACAGGGAAACACTGAAGCTTTCTTT	CSVTGQGNTEAFF
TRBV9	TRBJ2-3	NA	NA	TGTGCCAGCAGCTACGGACTGTCAGATACGCAGTATTTT	CASSYGLSDTQYF
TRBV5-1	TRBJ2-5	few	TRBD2	TGCGCCAGCAGACCGAAGCGGGGGGGCCAAGAGACCCAGTACTTC	CASRPKRGGQETQYF
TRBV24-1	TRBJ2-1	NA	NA	TGTGCCACCAGTGATCCAAACGAGGCCAATGAGCAGTTCTTC	CATSDPNEANEQFF
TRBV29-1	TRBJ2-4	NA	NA	TGCAGCGCCGTTTGGTCCGACTTTGAAAACATTCAGTACTTC	CSAVWSDFENIQYF
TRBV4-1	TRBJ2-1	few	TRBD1	TGCGCCAGCAGCGACAGGGTGGGGGCCAATGAGCAGTTCTTC	CASSDRVGANEQFF
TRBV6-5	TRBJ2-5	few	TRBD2	TGTGCCAGCAGTTACAGGGAGGGAGAGACCCAGTACTTC	CASSYREGETQYF
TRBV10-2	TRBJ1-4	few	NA	TGCGCCAGCGCGGGAAATGATGTCGCGACAGAAAAACTGTTTTTT	CASAGNDVATEKLFF
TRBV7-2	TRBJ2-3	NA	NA	TGTGCCAGCAGGTCGGCGATAAGCACAGATACGCAGTATTTT	CASRSAISTDTQYF
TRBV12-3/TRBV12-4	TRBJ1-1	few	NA	TGTGCCAGCAGTCGCTACCACAGGAACACTGAAGCTTTCTTT	CASSRYHRNTEAFF
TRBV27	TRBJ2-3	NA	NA	TGTGCCAGCAGTTTAATAGGGGCCGCCCTCACAGATACGCAGTATTTT	CASSLIGAALTDTQYF
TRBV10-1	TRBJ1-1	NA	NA	TGCGCCAGCAGTGAGTCCTCGGCACCTGGGGCTTTCTTT	CASSESSAPGAFF
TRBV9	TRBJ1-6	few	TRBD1	TGTGCCAGCAGCCCAGGGACAGGACCTACCACCCTCCACTTT	CASSPGTGPTTLHF
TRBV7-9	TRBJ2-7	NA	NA	TGTGCCAGCAGCTTAGGTGTCGCCTACGAGCAGTACTTC	CASSLGVAYEQYF
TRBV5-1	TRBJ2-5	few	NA	TGCGCCAGCAGCCCTACGGACGCTACCCAAGAGACCCAGTACTTC	CASSPTDATQETQYF
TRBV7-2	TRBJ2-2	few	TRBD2	TGTGCCAGCAGTTTTAGCGGGGGGGCCTCCGGGGAGCTGTTTTTT	CASSFSGGASGELFF
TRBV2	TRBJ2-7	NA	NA	TGTGCCAGCAGCCAAATGGGTTATGACGAGCAGTACTTC	CASSQMGYDEQYF
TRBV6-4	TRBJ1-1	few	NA	TGTGCCAGCAGTGACTCAAGCTCGAACACTGAAGCTTTCTTT	CASSDSSSNTEAFF
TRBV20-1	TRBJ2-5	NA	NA	TGCAGTGCTAGAGATGCTTCCACTCAAGAGACCCAGTACTTC	CSARDASTQETQYF
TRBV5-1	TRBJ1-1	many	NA	TGCGCCAGCAGCGTACCGGGGCCCATCCCTGAAGCTTTCTTT	CASSVPGPIPEAFF